The T cell receptor beta chain described here comes from a study of graft-versus-host responses after intestinal transplantation. Across the whole study: Recipients underwent multivisceral, liver-intestinal, or isolated intestinal transplants. Each patient got anti-thymocyte globulin induction, then tacrolimus and steroids for around three years. General study results and limits: High graft-versus-host to host-versus-graft T cell clonal ratios marked allografts of patients with graft-donor macrochimerism.

Regarding this clone: The antigen is unknown.

The V segment lost 3 bases and the J segment 3 bases; nucleotides outside the gene matches: 7. CDR1 is SNHLY, CDR2 FYNNEI, per germline. This CDR3 contains 15 residues. Measured with immunoSEQ multiplex PCR; TCRdb has only the in-frame clones, and not every one. This sample has about 35,000 clones, with about 93% found just once. The sample in question was unstimulated CD8+ T cells sorted from spleen or lymph node cells, obtained before transplant. The receptor comes from a human donor who was the organ donor for an intestinal transplant. The V and J genes are TRBV2 and TRBJ1-1; 7 positions agree with TRBD1. DNA of the CDR3: TGTGCCAGCAGTGACCTCCGACAGGGAGACACTGAAGCTTTCTTT. This gives the protein CASSDLRQGDTEAFF.